This T cell receptor (beta chain) appears in the sequencing data of a study of T-cell reconstitution after alpha-beta-depleted transplantation in children. This clonotype was detected many times. Trimming pared 3 bases from V and 2 bases from J, leaving 16 bases between. Germline assignment: CDR1 LNHNV and CDR2 YYDKDF (reference sequence). The CDR3 spans 16 residues. Unique molecular identifiers tagged the TCRbeta library. In TCRdb, the PCR reads were re-called with MiXCR into one record per CDR3 protein. This sample yields 500,000 to 650,000 distinct CDR3 sequences, of which roughly 13% are seen a single time; around 2% belongs to the top ten.

This chain joins TRBV15 and TRBJ2-5; D perhaps matches TRBD2 (6 bases). This material consisted of PBMCs, mostly from graft donor cells, taken 360 days after TCRalphabeta/CD19-depleted stem cell transplant. The receptor comes from a male patient aged 10 to 17 who had a stem cell transplant for acute myeloid leukemia, so the T cells may come from the graft donor. CDR3 sequence reads: CATSSGRSGPQETQYF. The CDR3 nucleotides are TGTGCCACCAGCAGCGGGCGTAGCGGACCTCAAGAGACCCAGTACTTC. The full variable domain, completed using reference TRBV15 and TRBJ2-5, is DAMVIQNPRYQVTQFGKPVTLSCSQTLNHNVMYWYQQKSSQAPKLLFHYYDKDFNNEADTPDNFQSRRPNTSFCFLDIRSPGLGDTAMYLCATSSGRSGPQETQYFGPGTRLLVL.